The 32 T cell receptor beta chains below all came from one sample that was sequenced in a study of cytomegalovirus exposure and HLA in healthy donors (dated by TCRdb to the late 2010s). Libraries came from the immunoSEQ multiplex PCR assay. The multiplex PCR relied on a mix of 60 forward primers for TCR Vbeta segments and 13 reverse primers for TCR Jbeta segments. As stored in TCRdb, this immuneACCESS dataset retains in-frame rearrangements with V and J assigned. A fraction of the clones does not appear; measured against another copy, unresolved V genes explain less than half of the discrepancy, and the remainder lacks a known reason. The sample table contains approximately 95,000 clones; only one count was recorded for 78% of them. The ten most abundant clones make up about 4% of the sample. Sequenced: PBMCs. Every receptor here comes from a woman aged 40 to 50 in good health and CMV-seropositive.

This clone was counted a single time. The germline gene is not matched at one end of the junction; a read error may be the cause. V gene TRBV29-1 combines with J gene TRBJ1-6; D unclear. Germline V gene data show CDR1 as SQVTM and CDR2 as ANQGSEA. This CDR3 spans 13 amino acids. The CDR3 DNA is TGCAGCGTTCGGGAGGCGGATAATTCACCCCCCCACTTT. It encodes CSVREADNSPPHF. The variable domain in full, completed from reference TRBV29-1 and TRBJ1-6, reads SAVISQKPSRDICQRGTSLTIQCQVDSQVTMMFWYRQQPGQSLTLIATANQGSEATYESGFVIDKFPISRPNLTFSTLTVSNMSPEDSSIYLCSVREADNSPPHFGNGTRLTVT.

This clone was seen a handful of times. The rearrangement links TRBV19 to TRBJ2-5; TRBD1 is a possible D gene (5 bases). The CDR3 has 15 residues. Germline lookup yields CDR1 LNHDA and CDR2 SQIVND (reference sequence). Trimming left V 1 base short and J 2 bases short, with 11 bases between. The CDR3 nucleotides are TGTGCCAGTAGTATAGGTTTTCCAGGGCAAGAGACCCAGTACTTC. Its translation: CASSIGFPGQETQYF.

V gene TRBV15 combines with J gene TRBJ2-5; 8 nucleotides align to TRBD2. This CDR3 has 13 residues. With V trimmed by 11 bases and J by 5 bases, 10 bases remained unmatched. CDR1 is LNHNV and CDR2 is YYDKDF in the germline V gene (reference sequence). CDR3 nucleotides: TGTGCCTCCGGCCTAGCGGGCGTCGAGACCCAGTACTTC. The encoded protein is CASGLAGVETQYF.

The chain employs TRBV27 and TRBJ1-2; perhaps TRBD1 as D (5 bases). Germline CDR1 reads MNHEY; CDR2 reads SMNVEV (reference sequence). Trimming took 0 bases from V and 4 from J, leaving 12 bases between them. This CDR3 has 15 amino acids. This CDR3 reads CASSLSGGGPYGYTF. The CDR3 nucleotides are TGTGCCAGCAGTTTATCCGGCGGGGGACCCTATGGCTACACCTTC.

The V and J genes are TRBV4-1 and TRBJ2-7; tentatively, D is TRBD1 (5 bases). The CDR3 runs 15 residues. Per germline, CDR1 MGHRA and CDR2 YSYEKL. V shed 2 bases and J shed 3 bases, with 14 bases lying between them. CDR3 sequence (DNA): TGCGCCAGCAGCCAACTAGGGGTCAACCTCTACGAGCAGTACTTC. Protein product: CASSQLGVNLYEQYF.

This rearrangement joins TRBV23-1 to TRBJ2-3; TRBD1 matches at 7 bases. TRBV23-1 is an ORF for which the function is uncertain. V was pared by 3 bases and J by 2 bases, with 8 bases of the junction left unmatched. The CDR3 has 16 residues. DNA of the CDR3: TGCGCCAGCAGTCATTCAGGGGGATTGGACACAGATACGCAGTATTTT. Its protein is CASSHSGGLDTDTQYF.

This clone was counted a few times. The chain uses TRBV18 and TRBJ2-3; D uncertain. The CDR3 loop spans 17 amino acids. Trimming removed 1 base from V and 0 bases from J, with 14 bases in between. Germline assignment: CDR1 KGHSH and CDR2 LQKENI. This CDR3 reads CASSPLGSSSSTDTQYF. DNA for the CDR3: TGTGCCAGCTCACCACTGGGCAGCAGCTCTAGCACAGATACGCAGTATTTT.

The sample holds a few counts of this clone. This chain uses TRBV10-3 with TRBJ2-7, with D perhaps TRBD1 (6 bases). The CDR3 has 12 amino acids. Germline V gene sequence: CDR1 ENHRY, CDR2 SYGVKD. Deletions cut 6 bases from V and 11 bases from J, with 17 bases between. The CDR3 nucleotides are TGTGCCATCAGCCCAGACAGGTTTTGGGAGTACTTC. Protein product: CAISPDRFWEYF.

The chain carries TRBV29-1 and TRBJ2-5; 11 nucleotides align to TRBD2. Germline values: CDR1 SQVTM, CDR2 ANQGSEA. With 0 bases clipped from V and 4 bases from J, the junction kept 7 bases outside the gene matches. The CDR3 is made up of 16 amino acids. CDR3 bases: TGCAGCGTTGAAGATCTGGTAGCGGGGGGGGGAGAGACCCAGTACTTC. Translation gives CSVEDLVAGGGETQYF.

The chain employs TRBV5-1 and TRBJ1-1; TRBD1 matches 7 bases. Germline-derived CDR1 and CDR2 are SGHRS and YFSETQ. The V gene end was trimmed by 4 bases and the J gene end by 4 bases; junction bases not matched to a gene: 7. The CDR3 runs to 14 residues. The CDR3 DNA reads as TGCGCCAGCAGCATCGGGACAGCCTCCACTGAAGCTTTCTTT. Its translation is CASSIGTASTEAFF.

This rearrangement joins TRBV5-1 to TRBJ2-1; 11 nucleotides agree with TRBD2. The CDR3 is made up of 15 amino acids. With 4 bases clipped from V and 6 bases from J, the junction kept 6 bases outside the gene matches. The germline CDR1 and CDR2 sequences are SGHRS and YFSETQ. This CDR3 is CASSPTTSGTNEQFF. CDR3 in DNA: TGCGCCAGCAGCCCAACGACTAGCGGGACCAATGAGCAGTTCTTC.

The chain has TRBV5-4 and TRBJ2-7, with 8 bases lining up with TRBD2. J gave up 2 bases and V 1 base, and 2 bases lay outside the gene matches. The CDR3 runs 14 residues. Per germline, CDR1 SGHNT and CDR2 YYREEE (reference sequence). This CDR3 is CASSLYGRAYEQYF. The CDR3 DNA reads as TGTGCCAGCAGCTTGTACGGGAGGGCCTACGAGCAGTACTTC.

This clone was seen a handful of times. CDR3 DNA sequence: TGTGCCAGCAGTTCCCGAGCCGGGACACCCTCCTACGAGCAGTACTTC. It yields the protein CASSSRAGTPSYEQYF. This sequence joins TRBV28 and TRBJ2-7; D may be TRBD1 (6 bases). This CDR3 spans 16 amino acids. The germline V gene has CDR1 MDHEN and CDR2 SYDVKM. Trimming took 4 bases from V and 0 from J, leaving 16 bases between them.

This clone was counted a few times. The chain links TRBV7-6 to TRBJ1-2; 7 nucleotides match TRBD1. J gave up 1 base and V 5 bases, and 4 bases lay outside the gene matches. Germline CDR1 SGHVS, CDR2 FNYEAQ. The CDR3 totals 14 residues. CDR3 sequence reads: CASSPGGDNYGYTF. CDR3 DNA sequence: TGTGCCAGCAGCCCAGGGGGAGATAACTATGGCTACACCTTC.

V usage is TRBV9 and J usage is TRBJ1-2; a possible D gene is TRBD1 (6 bases). The germline CDR1 and CDR2 sequences are SGDLS and YYNGEE. Trimming stripped 0 bases from V and 2 bases from J, with 14 bases between. The CDR3 runs to 16 residues. CDR3 sequence reads: CASSVGGAGTNYGYTF. As DNA, the CDR3 is TGTGCCAGCAGCGTAGGTGGGGCAGGGACAAACTATGGCTACACCTTC.

The CDR3 bases are TGTGCCAGCAGCAGGGGATGGGGTCAGCCCCAGCATTTT. Its protein is CASSRGWGQPQHF. The chain couples TRBV6-1 to TRBJ1-5; possible D gene TRBD1, 6 bases. The germline V and J ends were trimmed by 6 bases and 6 bases, with 12 bases remaining between them. The germline V gene encodes CDR1 MNHNS and CDR2 SASEGT. The CDR3 loop spans 13 amino acids.

This clone was observed a handful of times. The chain couples TRBV11-2 to TRBJ2-2, with D possibly being TRBD2 (6 bases). CDR1 is SGHAT and CDR2 is FQNNGV in the germline V gene. The CDR3 spans 14 residues. Trimming took 1 base from V and 6 from J, leaving 9 bases between them. Here the CDR3 DNA reads TGTGCCAGCAGCTTAGTGGGGGGTCCCGGGGAGCTGTTTTTT. It translates to CASSLVGGPGELFF. The whole variable domain, filled in from reference TRBV11-2 and TRBJ2-2, reads EAGVAQSPRYKIIEKRQSVAFWCNPISGHATLYWYQQILGQGPKLLIQFQNNGVVDDSQLPKDRFSAERLKGVDSTLKIQPAKLEDSAVYLCASSLVGGPGELFFGEGSRLTVL.

The chain joins TRBV27 to TRBJ1-4, with a tentative D call TRBD1 (6 bases). CDR1 and CDR2 (germline): MNHEY, SMNVEV (reference sequence). The V gene lost 1 base and the J gene lost 5 bases, with 11 bases spanning the gap. CDR3 length equals 15 residues. The CDR3 bases are TGTGCCAGCAGTTTATACAGGGAGGGGAATGAAAAACTGTTTTTT. Protein sequence: CASSLYREGNEKLFF. Looking up the rest from reference TRBV27 and TRBJ1-4 gives the full variable domain: EAQVTQNPRYLITVTGKKLTVTCSQNMNHEYMSWYRQDPGLGLRQIYYSMNVEVTDKGDVPEGYKVSRKEKRNFPLILESPSPNQTSLYFCASSLYREGNEKLFFGSGTQLSVL.

The count of this clone is one. This rearrangement joins TRBV28 to TRBJ2-7, with 10 bases lining up with TRBD2. J lost 5 bases, V lost 3 bases, and 10 bases had no gene match. This CDR3 has 16 residues. Looked up from germline, CDR1 is MDHEN and CDR2 is SYDVKM. The CDR3 protein is CASSLSLAGVIDEQYF. The CDR3, as DNA: TGTGCCAGCAGTTTGAGCCTAGCGGGAGTCATCGACGAGCAGTACTTC.

This clone was seen a few times. V and J are TRBV5-3 and TRBJ2-2; 16 bases line up with TRBD2. TRBV5-3 is labeled an ORF, and its function is uncertain. V lost 4 bases to trimming and J lost 6 bases; unmatched junction nucleotides: 9. This CDR3 region has 18 residues. DNA for the CDR3: TGTGCCAGAAGCGCCGGGACTAGCGGGAGGGCCGACGCCGGGGAGCTGTTTTTT. This encodes CARSAGTSGRADAGELFF.

This clone was picked up a small number of times. V gene TRBV5-1 combines with J gene TRBJ2-1; a weak D match, TRBD2 (5 bases). Germline V gives CDR1 SGHRS, CDR2 YFSETQ. This CDR3 spans 17 amino acids. With 0 bases removed from V and 0 bases from J, the gap between germline ends came to 13 bases. DNA for the CDR3: TGCGCCAGCAGCTTGGCCAGAAGCGGAAGCTCCTACAATGAGCAGTTCTTC. As protein: CASSLARSGSSYNEQFF.

The chain has TRBV11-2 and TRBJ2-1, with 13 bases matching TRBD2. The junction had 8 bases not matched to a gene; V was cut back by 6 bases and J by 9 bases. CDR1 is SGHAT and CDR2 is FQNNGV in the germline V gene. The CDR3 sequence is 15 residues long. CDR3 sequence: CASSWGTSGIGEQFF. Written as DNA, the CDR3 is TGTGCCAGCAGTTGGGGGACTAGCGGGATAGGTGAGCAGTTCTTC. Complete variable domain (other parts from reference TRBV11-2 and TRBJ2-1): EAGVAQSPRYKIIEKRQSVAFWCNPISGHATLYWYQQILGQGPKLLIQFQNNGVVDDSQLPKDRFSAERLKGVDSTLKIQPAKLEDSAVYLCASSWGTSGIGEQFFGPGTRLTVL.

V and J are TRBV5-1 and TRBJ2-5, with D possibly being TRBD1 (8 bases). The CDR3 covers 15 residues. Germline V gene sequence: CDR1 SGHRS, CDR2 YFSETQ. V lost 4 bases and J lost 4, with 17 bases in between. The CDR3 protein is CASSGSGTGGETQYF. In nucleotides, the CDR3 is TGCGCCAGCAGCGGAAGCGGGACAGGCGGAGAGACCCAGTACTTC.

V usage is TRBV30 and J usage is TRBJ2-5; tentatively, D is TRBD1 (5 bases). Gene TRBJ2-7 matches the end of the DNA better, so the J call may be wrong. This CDR3 region has 16 residues. The germline V gene has CDR1 GTSNPN and CDR2 SVGIG (reference sequence). The CDR3: CAWSQRVGVLSYEQYF. The CDR3 DNA is TGTGCCTGGAGTCAAAGGGTAGGGGTCCTCTCCTACGAGCAGTACTTC.

J is TRBJ1-2 and V is TRBV28; D is perhaps TRBD1 (5 bases). Germline lookup yields CDR1 MDHEN and CDR2 SYDVKM. The CDR3 is 15 residues long. Trimming removed 1 base at V and 0 bases at J, with 9 bases between. Written as DNA, the CDR3 is TGTGCCAGCAGTTTATTACAGGCGACTAACTATGGCTACACCTTC. Its translation: CASSLLQATNYGYTF.

This clone was seen just once. The chain uses TRBV27 and TRBJ1-5; a weak D match, TRBD1 (6 bases). The CDR3 spans 15 residues. Germline V gene lookup returns CDR1 MNHEY and CDR2 SMNVEV (reference sequence). The V and J ends lost 0 bases and 4 bases respectively, with 10 bases between them. The CDR3 nucleotides are TGTGCCAGCAGTTTATCAGGGGGGGGGAATCAGCCCCAGCATTTT. The encoded protein is CASSLSGGGNQPQHF.

This clone was detected a few times. V usage is TRBV6-1 and J usage is TRBJ1-3; TRBD1 is a possible D gene (6 bases). Germline V gives CDR1 MNHNS, CDR2 SASEGT. The V and J ends lost 0 bases and 0 bases respectively, with 9 bases between them. There are 16 residues in the CDR3. The CDR3 region is CASSEAPGDSGNTIYF. DNA of the CDR3: TGTGCCAGCAGTGAAGCGCCAGGGGACTCTGGAAACACCATATATTTT.

This rearrangement joins TRBV21-1 to TRBJ2-5; the table's D call of TRBD2 was not tested on the DNA. TRBV21-1 is described as a pseudogene. The CDR3 extends over 14 amino acids. The CDR3: CASSNAGASETQYF. CDR3 in DNA: TGTGCCAGCAGCAACGCGGGAGCCTCAGAGACCCAGTACTTC.

The chain carries TRBV7-9 and TRBJ2-7; unclear D gene. V gave up 2 bases and J gave up 3 bases, with 11 bases separating them. Germline V lookup: CDR1 SEHNR, CDR2 FQNEAQ (reference sequence). The CDR3 is 14 amino acids. CDR3 residues: CASSLHGVLYEQYF. CDR3 DNA: TGTGCCAGCAGCTTACATGGAGTCCTCTACGAGCAGTACTTC. Supplemented by reference TRBV7-9 and TRBJ2-7, the full variable domain reads DTGVSQNPRHKITKRGQNVTFRCDPISEHNRLYWYRQTLGQGPEFLTYFQNEAQLEKSRLLSDRFSAERPKGSFSTLEIQRTEQGDSAMYLCASSLHGVLYEQYFGPGTRLTVT.

The chain has TRBV5-4 and TRBJ2-1, with 8 bases lining up with TRBD2. CDR3 length equals 15 residues. The germline V gene encodes CDR1 SGHNT and CDR2 YYREEE (reference sequence). Trimming removed 4 bases from V and 4 bases from J; junction bases left unmatched: 7. The CDR3 bases are TGTGCCAGCAGCCTCGGGGGGGCTTCATACAATGAGCAGTTCTTC. Its protein is CASSLGGASYNEQFF.

V and J are TRBV6-1 and TRBJ1-4; D gene uncertain. CDR3 size: 11 residues. Trimming left V 5 bases short and J 10 bases short, with 8 bases between. Germline V gives CDR1 MNHNS, CDR2 SASEGT. CDR3 sequence: CASSTAGKLFF. DNA of the CDR3: TGTGCCAGCAGTACAGCCGGAAAACTGTTTTTT.

The chain links TRBV27 to TRBJ2-5, with D perhaps matching TRBD1 (6 bases). With 6 bases removed from V and 2 bases from J, the gap between germline ends came to 10 bases. Germline CDR1 and CDR2: MNHEY and SMNVEV (reference sequence). CDR3 length: 13 residues. The CDR3 loop is CASSPTGQETQYF. The CDR3 bases are TGTGCCAGCAGCCCTACAGGGCAAGAGACCCAGTACTTC.